This TCR beta chain comes out of a study of blood T cell repertoires in COVID-19. TCRdb's copy holds only in-frame clones and misses some; the assay was immunoSEQ multiplex PCR. The sample consists of under 45,000 clones, 75% to 90% of them appearing once. Losses at the gene ends were 4 bases for V and 9 bases for J; bases not matched to a gene: 11. Germline V lookup: CDR1 MNHEY, CDR2 SMNVEV (reference sequence). The CDR3 spans 15 residues. This sequence was found in a man in his sixties with active or convalescent COVID-19. The sample taken for sequencing was peripheral blood. The chain recombines TRBV27 with TRBJ2-1, with 8 bases matching TRBD1. DNA for the CDR3: TGTGCCAGCAGTTCTGGGACAGGTCCGACTTCTGAGCAGTTCTTC. This encodes CASSSGTGPTSEQFF.